The 28 T cell receptor beta chains reported below all come from one sample, sequenced in a study of identical twins. TCRdb re-called the 5' RACE reads through MiXCR, storing one row per CDR3 protein. There are 200,000 or so distinct CDR3 sequences in the sample; approximately 8.3% occur only once, and about 2% lies in the top ten. These sequences were also reported in another study, on yellow fever vaccine responses in identical twins.

The sample taken for sequencing was memory (CD45RO+) T cells sorted from blood. The receptor set was obtained from a woman aged 18-35 years in good health.

The sample holds a few counts of this clonotype. The chain couples TRBV7-9 to TRBJ2-1; D uncertain. The V gene's germline CDR1 is SEHNR and CDR2 FQNEAQ (reference sequence). This CDR3 region has 13 residues. V lost 1 base and J lost 6, with 7 bases in between. The DNA of the CDR3 is TGTGCCAGCAGCTTAGATTTTCTCAATGAGCAGTTCTTC. It translates to CASSLDFLNEQFF. Full variable domain (rest looked up from reference TRBV7-9 and TRBJ2-1): DTGVSQNPRHKITKRGQNVTFRCDPISEHNRLYWYRQTLGQGPEFLTYFQNEAQLEKSRLLSDRFSAERPKGSFSTLEIQRTEQGDSAMYLCASSLDFLNEQFFGPGTRLTVL.

This clonotype came up a few times. V is TRBV7-2 and J is TRBJ2-1, with D perhaps matching TRBD2 (5 bases). Germline lookup yields CDR1 SGHTA and CDR2 FQGNSA. The CDR3 contains 16 residues. The V gene lost 2 bases and the J gene lost 10 bases, with 21 bases spanning the gap. This CDR3 reads CASSLKGLQTSLEQFF. The CDR3 nucleotides read TGTGCCAGCAGCTTAAAAGGACTTCAAACATCATTAGAGCAGTTCTTC.

In regard to this clonotype: Here the CDR3 omits its conserved ending phenylalanine or tryptophan, so a read error is the likely source. This sequence joins TRBV3-1 and TRBJ1-4, with D perhaps matching TRBD1 (6 bases). Germline CDR1 is LGHDT and CDR2 is YNNKEL (reference sequence). This CDR3 comprises 17 residues. V lost 2 bases and J 4 bases, leaving 17 bases between the germline ends. The DNA for the CDR3 is TGTGCCAGCAGCCAAAGCGTAGGAGGGGGACTTAATGAAAAACTGTTTTCT. Protein: CASSQSVGGGLNEKLFS.

This clonotype was found many times. The gene calls are TRBV27 and TRBJ2-7; 9 bases agree with TRBD1. The CDR3 covers 15 residues. CDR1 and CDR2 from the germline V gene are MNHEY and SMNVEV (reference sequence). V was clipped by 7 bases and J by 4 bases; unmatched bases: 11. Here the CDR3 DNA reads TGTGCCAGCACCGTAGGAACAGGGGGCATATACGAGCAGTACTTC. Translated, it gives CASTVGTGGIYEQYF.

The chain uses TRBV5-5 and TRBJ2-3; D gene ambiguous. The CDR3 is made up of 16 amino acids. CDR1 and CDR2 (germline): SGHKS, YYEKEE (reference sequence). V was pared by 2 bases and J by 2 bases, with 15 bases between. CDR3 nucleotide sequence: TGTGCCAGCAGCTTTTTGGCAGACCTTTTCACAGATACGCAGTATTTT. This encodes CASSFLADLFTDTQYF.

This clonotype was found a few times. The V call is TRBV5-5, the J call TRBJ2-5; 9 bases are shared with TRBD1. V was clipped by 9 bases and J by 4 bases; unmatched bases: 13. Germline CDR1 is SGHKS and CDR2 is YYEKEE (reference sequence). This CDR3 has 15 amino acids. The CDR3 here is CATPLTGGRGETQYF. The CDR3 nucleotides read TGTGCCACCCCACTCACAGGGGGCAGGGGAGAGACCCAGTACTTC.

In this sample, this clonotype turned up many times. The chain links TRBV6-4 to TRBJ2-5, with D perhaps TRBD1 or TRBD2 (5 bases each). This CDR3 is 13 amino acids long. The germline CDR1 and CDR2 sequences are MRHNA and SNTAGT. V lost 8 bases and J 4 bases, leaving 14 bases between the germline ends. The DNA for the CDR3 is TGTGCCAGCGGGGCCCGGGGCCTAGAGACCCAGTACTTC. Encoded protein: CASGARGLETQYF.

This clonotype was picked up many times. This rearrangement joins TRBV2 to TRBJ1-4; D call uncertain. The germline gives CDR1 SNHLY, CDR2 FYNNEI. The CDR3 is made up of 14 amino acids. Trimming took 1 base from V and 4 from J, leaving 7 bases between them. The CDR3 loop reads CASSEERFNEKLFF. The CDR3 DNA reads as TGTGCCAGCAGTGAAGAACGGTTTAATGAAAAACTGTTTTTT.

This clonotype was found many times. This rearrangement joins TRBV29-1 to TRBJ1-2; 10 nucleotides match TRBD1. CDR1 and CDR2 (germline): SQVTM, ANQGSEA. The V and J ends lost 7 bases and 3 bases, in that order; junction bases with no gene match: 5. This CDR3 has 13 amino acids. The DNA for the CDR3 is TGCAGCGCCCAGACAGGGGGCTACTATGGCTACACCTTC. It specifies CSAQTGGYYGYTF.

This chain uses TRBV10-3 with TRBJ2-1; 11 bases fit TRBD2. CDR3 size: 14 residues. Losses at the gene ends were 9 bases for V and 1 base for J; bases not matched to a gene: 2. Germline V CDR1 and CDR2: ENHRY, SYGVKD. The CDR3 DNA reads TGTGCCATACTAGCGGGAGCGTCCTACAATGAGCAGTTCTTC. As protein: CAILAGASYNEQFF.

The rearrangement joins TRBV11-2 to TRBJ2-5; 9 nucleotides line up with TRBD1. J was trimmed by 1 base and V by 4 bases; bases with no gene match: 16. The CDR3 covers 19 residues. Germline V gene lookup returns CDR1 SGHAT and CDR2 FQNNGV. The DNA of the CDR3 is TGTGCCAGCAGCTGGGGGTGGAAACAGGGGGCGCGGGTCCAAGAGACCCAGTACTTC. Protein product: CASSWGWKQGARVQETQYF.

This clonotype was detected a few times. An end of the junction does not agree with germline; a read error may underlie this. The CDR3 is CSVEDPGGHSSF. CDR3 coding DNA: TGCAGCGTTGAAGATCCGGGAGGCCATTCTTCCTTC. The gene calls are TRBV29-1 and TRBJ2-1; 7 nucleotides match TRBD2. The CDR3 is made up of 12 amino acids. CDR1 and CDR2 from the germline V gene are SQVTM and ANQGSEA.

This clonotype has at least ten counts. The rearrangement uses TRBV25-1 and TRBJ2-1; TRBD2 matches at 9 bases. The germline V gene encodes CDR1 MGHDK and CDR2 SYGVNS. The CDR3 has 16 amino acids. The V and J ends lost 5 bases and 10 bases, in that order; junction bases with no gene match: 15. The chain's CDR3 is CASSPRRPSGVGEQFF. The CDR3 DNA reads TGTGCCAGCAGTCCACGCCGGCCTAGCGGGGTTGGGGAGCAGTTCTTC. Complete variable domain (other parts from reference TRBV25-1 and TRBJ2-1): EADIYQTPRYLVIGTGKKITLECSQTMGHDKMYWYQQDPGMELHLIHYSYGVNSTEKGDLSSESTVSRIRTEHFPLTLESARPSHTSQYLCASSPRRPSGVGEQFFGPGTRLTVL.

This clonotype was observed a single time. The CDR3 DNA reads as TGTGCCAGCAGCTTTCCCGGATTGCCCTACGAGCAGTACTTC. As protein: CASSFPGLPYEQYF. The chain links TRBV5-5 to TRBJ2-7; D is unresolved. Trimming removed 2 bases at V and 2 bases at J, with 11 bases between. This CDR3 is 14 amino acids long. Germline CDR1 SGHKS, CDR2 YYEKEE (reference sequence).

In this sample, this clonotype turned up a few times. This chain links TRBV28 with TRBJ1-5; D not resolved. Germline CDR1 and CDR2: MDHEN and SYDVKM. This CDR3 is built from 14 residues. Between the trimmed V and J ends, which lost 6 bases and 7 bases, there was a span of 16 bases. CDR3 in amino acids: CASRVDRAGQPQHF. The DNA for the CDR3 is TGTGCCAGCAGGGTCGACCGAGCCGGGCAGCCCCAGCATTTT.

This chain links TRBV20-1 with TRBJ2-7, with D perhaps matching TRBD2 (5 bases). The CDR3 consists of 14 residues. CDR1 and CDR2 (germline): DFQATT, SNEGSKA (reference sequence). V lost 6 bases to trimming and J lost 2 bases, with 17 bases between them. The CDR3 nucleotides read TGCAGTGCCCAAAAAAACGGGATTACCTACGAGCAGTACTTC. Translated: CSAQKNGITYEQYF.

This clonotype came up a few times. J is TRBJ2-3 and V is TRBV6-2 or TRBV6-3; the match to TRBD2 covers 9 bases. J gave up 4 bases and V 6 bases, and 8 bases lay outside the gene matches. CDR3 length: 15 amino acids. Per the germline V gene, CDR1 is MNHEY and CDR2 is SVGEGT. CDR3 nucleotide sequence: TGTGCCAGCAGCTCTAGCGGGATGGGACCAGATACGCAGTATTTT. Its protein product is CASSSSGMGPDTQYF.

The DNA for the CDR3 is TGCAGTGCCCCCCGGGCCTACAATGAGCAGTTCTTC. Protein: CSAPRAYNEQFF. The rearrangement uses TRBV20-1 and TRBJ2-1, with D hard to call. The CDR3 spans 12 residues. Trimming took 6 bases from V and 2 from J, leaving 8 bases between them. Germline V gene sequence: CDR1 DFQATT, CDR2 SNEGSKA (reference sequence).

This clonotype was picked up many times. The V call is TRBV3-1, the J call TRBJ2-4; TRBD2 matches 8 bases. This CDR3 spans 14 amino acids. The V and J ends lost 3 bases and 9 bases, in that order; junction bases with no gene match: 7. Germline V gene lookup returns CDR1 LGHDT and CDR2 YNNKEL (reference sequence). The CDR3 DNA sequence: TGTGCCAGCAGCCATCAGCGGGAGAGAGGCATTCAGTACTTC. Translation: CASSHQRERGIQYF. Together with reference TRBV3-1 and TRBJ2-4, the CDR3 gives the full variable domain: DTAVSQTPKYLVTQMGNDKSIKCEQNLGHDTMYWYKQDSKKFLKIMFSYNNKELIINETVPNRFSPKSPDKAHLNLHINSLELGDSAVYFCASSHQRERGIQYFGAGTRLSVL.

V gene TRBV5-1 combines with J gene TRBJ2-1, with TRBD2 matching over 7 bases. CDR1 is SGHRS, CDR2 YFSETQ, per germline. CDR3 length: 13 residues. Trimming at V came to 3 bases and at J to 7 bases, leaving 4 bases not matched to a gene. This CDR3 reads CASSWGGTNEQFF. CDR3 nucleotides: TGCGCCAGCAGCTGGGGGGGTACGAATGAGCAGTTCTTC.

This rearrangement joins TRBV7-9 to TRBJ2-1, with unresolved D. V lost 5 bases to trimming and J lost 2 bases, with 10 bases between them. This CDR3 has 14 amino acids. From germline, CDR1 is SEHNR and CDR2 FQNEAQ (reference sequence). The CDR3 protein is CASSLDRTYNEQFF. CDR3 DNA: TGTGCCAGCAGCCTCGACCGTACCTACAATGAGCAGTTCTTC.

This clonotype showed up just a few times. The J gene is TRBJ1-5, the V gene TRBV7-2, with D tentatively TRBD1 (6 bases). V was clipped by 5 bases and J by 5 bases, with 13 bases between them. Germline V CDR1 and CDR2: SGHTA, FQGNSA. CDR3 length: 14 residues. CDR3 residues: CASSPHRDYQPQHF. CDR3 DNA sequence: TGTGCCAGCAGCCCCCACAGGGACTATCAGCCCCAGCATTTT.

V gene TRBV28 combines with J gene TRBJ2-5; 11 bases agree with TRBD2. There are 16 residues in the CDR3. V dropped 7 bases and J dropped 5; count of bases not matched to a gene: 12. The germline CDR1 and CDR2 sequences are MDHEN and SYDVKM. In DNA form, the CDR3 reads TGTGCCAGCACTAGCCTCGGGACTAGCGGCTGGGAGACCCAGTACTTC. This codes for CASTSLGTSGWETQYF.

The sample holds a few counts of this clonotype. This chain links TRBV20-1 with TRBJ2-1, with TRBD2 matching over 8 bases. The CDR3 loop spans 12 amino acids. Germline CDR1 and CDR2: DFQATT and SNEGSKA (reference sequence). J gave up 9 bases and V 5 bases, and 6 bases lay outside the gene matches. CDR3 residues: CSAPLGGGEQFF. In DNA, the CDR3 is TGCAGTGCTCCCCTCGGGGGGGGTGAGCAGTTCTTC.

The chain has TRBV5-1 and TRBJ2-5; 9 bases fit TRBD2. The CDR3 is 18 amino acids. CDR1 and CDR2 (germline): SGHRS, YFSETQ. Trimming cost V 0 bases and J 4 bases; bases outside gene matches: 13. This chain's CDR3 is CASSLALAGVSHPETQYF. The CDR3 DNA reads TGCGCCAGCAGCTTGGCCTTAGCGGGAGTATCCCATCCAGAGACCCAGTACTTC.

The sample holds many counts of this clonotype. The chain combines TRBV28 with TRBJ1-4; 8 bases match TRBD1. Trimming at V came to 6 bases and at J to 11 bases, leaving 11 bases not matched to a gene. This CDR3 spans 14 amino acids. Germline V lookup: CDR1 MDHEN, CDR2 SYDVKM. DNA of the CDR3: TGTGCCAGCAGCCCCGGACAGGGTGGCCGGAAACTGTTTTTT. Its protein product is CASSPGQGGRKLFF. The full variable domain, its missing parts supplied by reference TRBV28 and TRBJ1-4, is DVKVTQSSRYLVKRTGEKVFLECVQDMDHENMFWYRQDPGLGLRLIYFSYDVKMKEKGDIPEGYSVSREKKERFSLILESASTNQTSMYLCASSPGQGGRKLFFGSGTQLSVL.

The chain is built from TRBV6-2 or TRBV6-3 and TRBJ2-1; D might be TRBD1 (6 bases). The CDR3 runs to 14 residues. The ends were cut back, 2 bases at V and 9 bases at J, with 14 bases in the middle. Germline V gene lookup returns CDR1 MNHEY and CDR2 SVGEGT. The DNA for the CDR3 is TGTGCCAGCAGTTACGGTCGTCAAGGGGGTGAGCAGTTCTTC. As protein: CASSYGRQGGEQFF.

The chain's CDR3 is CASSQGSGTADTQYF. The CDR3 DNA is TGTGCCAGCAGCCAAGGCTCCGGGACGGCTGATACGCAGTATTTT. This chain joins TRBV4-2 and TRBJ2-3; D assignment may be TRBD1 or TRBD2 (5 bases each). This CDR3 has 15 residues. With 1 base removed from V and 6 bases from J, the gap between germline ends came to 14 bases. CDR1 and CDR2 (germline): LGHNA, YNFKEQ.